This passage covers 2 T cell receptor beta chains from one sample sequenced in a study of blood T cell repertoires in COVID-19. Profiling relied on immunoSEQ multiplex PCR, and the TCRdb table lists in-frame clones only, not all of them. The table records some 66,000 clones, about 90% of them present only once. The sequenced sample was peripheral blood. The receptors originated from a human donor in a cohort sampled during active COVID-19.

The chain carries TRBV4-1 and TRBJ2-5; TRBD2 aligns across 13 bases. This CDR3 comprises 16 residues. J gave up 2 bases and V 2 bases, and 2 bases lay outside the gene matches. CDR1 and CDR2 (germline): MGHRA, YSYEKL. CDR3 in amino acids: CASSQWTSGGQETQYF. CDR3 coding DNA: TGCGCCAGCAGCCAATGGACTAGCGGGGGTCAAGAGACCCAGTACTTC.

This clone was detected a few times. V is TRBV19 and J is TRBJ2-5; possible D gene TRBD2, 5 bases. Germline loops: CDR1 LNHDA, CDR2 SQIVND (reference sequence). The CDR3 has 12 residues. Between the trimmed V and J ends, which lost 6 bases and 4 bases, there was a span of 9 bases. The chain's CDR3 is CASRGVGETQYF. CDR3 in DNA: TGTGCCAGTAGGGGAGTGGGAGAGACCCAGTACTTC.